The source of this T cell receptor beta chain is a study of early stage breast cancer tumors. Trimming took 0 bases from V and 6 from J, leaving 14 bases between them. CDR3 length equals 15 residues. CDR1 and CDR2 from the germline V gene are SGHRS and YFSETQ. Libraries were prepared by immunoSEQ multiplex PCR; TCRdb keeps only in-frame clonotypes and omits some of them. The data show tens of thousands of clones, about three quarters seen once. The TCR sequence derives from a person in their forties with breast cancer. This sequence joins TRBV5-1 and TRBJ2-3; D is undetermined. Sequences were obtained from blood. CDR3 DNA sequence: TGCGCCAGCAGCTTGGATGCGGTACTGTCGGATACGCAGTATTTT. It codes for CASSLDAVLSDTQYF. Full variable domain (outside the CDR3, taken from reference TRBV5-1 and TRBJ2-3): KAGVTQTPRYLIKTRGQQVTLSCSPISGHRSVSWYQQTPGQGLQFLFEYFSETQRNKGNFPGRFSGRQFSNSRSEMNVSTLELGDSALYLCASSLDAVLSDTQYFGPGTRLTVL.